The present T cell receptor beta chain was sequenced within a study of PD-1 blockade in classical Hodgkin lymphoma. Points from the study as a whole: Before treatment, complete responders showed about the same diversity as newly diagnosed patients. It was reported that newly diagnosed patients had less baseline TCR diversity than healthy donors.

The patients all showed relapse after autologous stem cell transplantation, while their brentuximab vedotin exposure varied. Comments on this clone: The target antigen is unknown.

Per the germline V gene, CDR1 is SEHNR and CDR2 is FQNEAQ (reference sequence). V gave up 3 bases and J gave up 3 bases, with 9 bases separating them. The CDR3 runs 14 residues. Some clones are missing from TCRdb's copy, which holds only in-frame ones; the method was immunoSEQ multiplex PCR. This sample carries roughly 7,000 clones, roughly four fifths of them seen once, and the ten largest clones take 25% to 35%. This chain links TRBV7-9 with TRBJ2-1; D is perhaps TRBD2 (5 bases). The clonotype originates from a human donor with classical Hodgkin lymphoma. The sequences come from peripheral blood mononuclear cells (PBMCs), collected at baseline. CDR3 in amino acids: CASSFSRVYNEQFF. In DNA, the CDR3 is TGTGCCAGCAGCTTTTCGAGGGTCTACAATGAGCAGTTCTTC.